This TCR beta chain derives from a study of blood T cells in healthy people across ages (dated by TCRdb to about 2015). The study in broad terms: In model experiments, roughly one uniquely barcoded TCR beta cDNA molecule per two T cells was captured by template switching. For two donors (one aged 18 to 30 and one aged 80 or older), the study analyzed two additional independent replicas of 1 million unique cDNA reads from the same blood draw. Donors were grouped into four age groups: young (average about 15 years), middle-aged (39), aged (62) and long-lived (around 82). To track age-related changes in TCR beta repertoire diversity, the study relied on deep sequencing normalized with unique cDNA molecular identifiers.

The library was obtained by 5' RACE. Sequencing used an Illumina HiSeq 2500. The second PCR ran for roughly 7 to 12 cycles and used a J-beta primer mix along with a sample-barcoded 5' primer. A unique molecular identifier was introduced onto each TCR beta cDNA molecule by a template-switch 5' adaptor carrying 12 random nucleotides. At least 3 million CDR3-containing paired-end reads were obtained from each sample. The Mint cDNA synthesis kit, primed by a TRBC-specific oligonucleotide, was used to synthesize first-strand cDNA from all RNA. All cDNA was treated with uracil-DNA glycosylase and then went through a first 18-cycle PCR with the universal primers M1SS and BC2_uni_R. The original methods were these. For normalization, 1 million high-quality reads, each with a distinct molecular identifier, were randomly selected from each sample. Instead of being binned into consensus sequences, reads with shared molecular identifiers were discarded. MiTCR, with a Q25 quality threshold and the strictest error-elimination algorithm, was used for CDR3 identification, clonotype clustering and error correction. A nonparametric unseen species model with Euler transformation was used to estimate a lower bound on total TCR beta diversity. TCRdb reworked the public reads: Q25 trimming with fastp, MiXCR clone assembly, productive beta chains retained. Here each entry gathers all rows of one CDR3 protein and keeps the most common genes and DNA. TCRdb, not the original authors, processed these V and J calls. This sample comprises 700,000 to 900,000 distinct CDR3 sequences, 20% to 30% of them detected only once. The biggest ten clones account for about 3% of the sample.

The count of this clonotype is one. What this receptor recognizes is not known. The record has no base qualities; no much larger clone is one base away. General findings and caveats noted by the study authors: The CMV infection status of donors was not known, potentially confounding age-related changes in expanded clonotypes. Observed TCR beta diversity correlated strongly with the percentage of naive T cells measured by flow cytometry. Bulk unsorted PBMC profiling prevented conclusive comparison of naive and antigen-experienced compartments. Estimates of total diversity based on one million sequenced T cells were considered lower bounds and underestimates. Observed TCR beta diversity per million T cells fell roughly linearly with age, and a significant reduction was already apparent by age roughly 40. Compared with the aged group, more naive CD4+ T cells, fewer expanded clones and increased TCR diversity were shown by the long-lived group, suggesting age selection.

Donors were a few dozen systemically healthy Caucasian individuals from Russia aged roughly 6 to 95 years. Each donor gave about 11 milliliters of peripheral blood, drawn into EDTA-treated Vacutainer tubes. Ficoll-Paque density-gradient centrifugation was used to isolate PBMCs, with at least 7 million per sample. Total RNA, at least 6 micrograms per sample, was extracted from PBMCs with Trizol reagent. For every donor, an aliquot of PBMCs went through flow cytometry to measure the percentages of naive CD45RAhigh/CD27high T cells. These data also featured in a second study, about T cells of mothers and their children. Drawing on the second study: Donors were nine systemically healthy Caucasian individuals: three mothers and their six children. cDNA synthesis used all of the extracted RNA, with approximately 1.4 ug of RNA in each 15 ul reaction. In the second PCR, the M1S primer added sample barcodes and 2-4 random nucleotides. More than 8 million TCR beta CDR3 reads were obtained from each mother, and about 3 million reads were obtained from each child. TCR recombination output is similarly shaped by thymic selection in related and unrelated pairs, with a minor effect exerted by inherited differences. Related mother-child pairs always showed normalized repertoire overlap that was slightly higher than in unrelated mother-child pairs, though the difference was never significant. No persistent microchimeric T cell clones were found, with a detection sensitivity of approximately 100 clones per million clonotypes. Deep NGS was used in the study to compare the TCR beta repertoires of mothers and children and to look for features that separate related mother-child pairs from unrelated individuals. Mothers averaged about 40 +/- 4 years of age and children averaged roughly 10 +/- 4 years. After adapter ligation was performed with NEBNext reagents, the libraries were sequenced on an Illumina HiSeq 2000 with 100+100 nt paired-end reads. To prevent cross-contamination, the mother and child libraries were prepared a month apart and were sequenced in separate runs. Each donor had between roughly 450,000 and 2,100,000 distinct TCR beta clonotypes identified. Naive TCR beta clonotypes were estimated from low-frequency clonotypes matched to each donor's FACS-determined naive share, without sorting.

Material for sequencing was blood. The sequence derives from a boy aged 10-17 years in good health.

The CDR3 protein sequence reads: CATGPTNEKLFF. The nucleotides are TGTGCCACTGGACCAACTAATGAAAAACTGTTTTTT. The chain is encoded by TRBV6-6 joined to TRBJ1-4; the D segment cannot be called with confidence. The CDR3 measures 12 amino acids from cysteine to phenylalanine. Kept here is only the CDR3 DNA, which spans 36 bases and is read in frame from base 1. The germline V gene (reference sequence) sets CDR1 to MNHNY and CDR2 to SVGAGI. At the junction V is shortened by 10 bases and J by 0 bases, with 6 bases in between.